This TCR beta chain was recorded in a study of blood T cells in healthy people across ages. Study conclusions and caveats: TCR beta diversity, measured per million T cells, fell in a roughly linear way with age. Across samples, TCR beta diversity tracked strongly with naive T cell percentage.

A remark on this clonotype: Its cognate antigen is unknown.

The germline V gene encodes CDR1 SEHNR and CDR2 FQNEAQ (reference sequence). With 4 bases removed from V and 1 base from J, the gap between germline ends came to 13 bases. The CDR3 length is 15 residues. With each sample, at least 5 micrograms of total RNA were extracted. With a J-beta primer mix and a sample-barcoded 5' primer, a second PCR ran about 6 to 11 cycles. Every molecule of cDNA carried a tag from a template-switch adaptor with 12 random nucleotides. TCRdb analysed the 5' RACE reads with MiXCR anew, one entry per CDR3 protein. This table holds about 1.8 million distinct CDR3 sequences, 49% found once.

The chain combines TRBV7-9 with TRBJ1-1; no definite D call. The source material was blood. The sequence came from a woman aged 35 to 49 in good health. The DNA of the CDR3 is TGTGCCAGCAGCTCCCACGCGGTCGGGAACACTGAAGCTTTCTTT. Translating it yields CASSSHAVGNTEAFF.